This T cell receptor (beta chain) comes out of a study of cytomegalovirus exposure and HLA in healthy donors listed by TCRdb under 2017. Concerning the study at large: In an earlier analysis of several hundred of the donors, around 300 Gb of sequence data and 120 million or so unique TCR beta sequences from 150 million to 200 million T cells were reported. An early release that covered 640 HLA-typed donors contained about 300 gigabases of sequencing data and tens of millions of unique TCR sequences. Among the roughly 400 genotyped donors, 75% to 90% belonged to the genetic ancestry cluster associated with self-reported Caucasian donors. The study aimed to test whether cataloging public T cell receptors could reveal signatures of past pathogen exposure. The study profiled the T cell repertoires of 550 to 700 subjects by immunosequencing and related them to cytomegalovirus serostatus. A separate validation cohort of 100 to 150 different subjects was used in addition to the roughly 700-subject first cohort. To predict cytomegalovirus infection status, the study brought together high-throughput TCR immunosequencing, statistical association of individual TCRs with disease status, and machine learning. In a later analysis, previously published TCR beta repertoires from about 670 donors were re-analyzed and high-resolution HLA genotyping was added so that TCR occurrence patterns could be studied. Rather than using new phenotypic data, the later analysis identified candidate immune exposures from TCR beta sequences and from how often those sequences occurred across donors. An earlier analysis of roughly 600 of the donors used high-throughput TCR beta sequencing to judge whether each TCR beta V gene segment behaved as functional or pseudogenic. Alongside the repertoire data, information on donor age, sex, ethnicity and CMV serostatus was compiled. A later genetic analysis took genome-wide SNP genotypes for about 65% of the 666 donors and used that subset as a discovery cohort. Every discovery cohort repertoire had been produced on one sequencing platform. Both class I and class II loci were covered by HLA typing, at four-digit resolution. Typing coverage differed by locus: A, B, C, DRB1 and DQB1 were typed in about 620-630 donors, DQA1 in about 500, DPA1 in 606, and DPB1 in 400 to 480. A handful of DR-DQ haplotypes were handled as single units for association and clustering because linkage in the cohort was strong. On average, roughly 200,000 unique TCR beta nucleotide sequences were sequenced per donor among about 400 genotyped donors of the cohort, with roughly 19% of those sequences being non-productive. Study-level results and caveats: Cytomegalovirus status was reported to be diagnosed by the classifier with high specificity and sensitivity in both the original and validation cohorts. Strong co-occurrence of HLA alleles, especially DR and DQ, made assigning TCR associations to individual alleles difficult. In a later genetic analysis, a missense DCLRE1C variant was associated with V-gene and J-gene trimming of TCR beta chains, and the association was replicated in an independent cohort. The study listed 150 to 200 TCR beta chains as associated with cytomegalovirus. Because counts were too low, about 15 rarely observed V segments, including chromosome 9 orphons, were left out of the earlier analysis of roughly 600 of the donors. Because HLA typing was unavailable for some donors at each locus, only the typed subset was used in association tests. The cohort was sequenced for TCR beta chains only, and without alpha or paired-chain data the features that could be detected were limited. Some IMGT-functional V segments, including TRBV6-2 and TRBV6-3, could not be distinguished by the 87-base-pair reads and were therefore excluded. According to a later analysis, parvovirus B19, influenza, CMV and Epstein-Barr virus appeared linked to several top co-occurrence clusters. In a later analysis, HLA-associated TCR beta chains were found to be more clonally expanded and to have lower generation probabilities than equally common non-associated chains. A further reported finding was that TCR beta sequences accurately predicted the HLA-A and HLA-B alleles for most subjects in the first cohort. Linkage disequilibrium might explain the correlated functional status among segregating V segments, but an unknown experimental factor could not be excluded. A later genetic analysis reported fewer N-insertions in productive TCRs among donors in an Asian-associated ancestry cluster than the roughly 620-donor mean. The sequencing pipeline was judged likely to have produced a cluster of highly shared sequence variants as a technical artifact. A later analysis found that TCR association rates varied across HLA loci, with DRB1 alleles showing the most associated TCRs and HLA-C alleles the fewest. A later analysis associated about 18,000 TCR beta sequences with specific HLA alleles at a false discovery rate of 0.05. Presence/absence analyses assumed roughly uniform sequencing depth across donors, an assumption that may not hold. The only immune exposure information available for the cohort was CMV serostatus. In an earlier analysis of several hundred of the donors, most TCR beta V segments were observed in productive rearrangements about 90% or about 30% of the time, broadly matching IMGT annotations. A later analysis found that most CMV-associated TCR beta chains appeared HLA-restricted, with HLA associations seemingly driven largely by CMV exposure. In vitro tests confirmed that a few of the cytomegalovirus-associated TCR beta chains recognize cytomegalovirus antigens. While some public TCRs were present in many individuals, most TCR sequences turned up only very rarely across donors. It was suggested by the authors that the approach could potentially be generalized to other disease states and immunological phenotypes.

The library was made by the immunoSEQ multiplex PCR assay. For the multiplex PCR, a mixture combining 60 forward primers for TCR Vbeta segments and 13 reverse primers for TCR Jbeta segments was used. A multiplex PCR assay on genomic DNA amplified the CDR3 region of rearranged TCR beta genes. The amplified TCR beta libraries were sequenced on the Illumina HiSeq System as 87-base-pair reads. The study's processing was this. In a later analysis, tens of millions of unique TCR beta chains were counted across the 500 to 700 repertoires, and approximately 9.9 million of these chains were shared by at least two donors. Raw reads were error-corrected and collapsed into unique sequences with a nearest-neighbor algorithm that merged closely related sequences to remove PCR and sequencing errors. To assign V, D and J gene segments, CDR3 sequences were aligned to IMGT reference sequences. For a sequence to be retained, a match of at least six nucleotides to both a V gene segment and a J gene segment was required. Rearrangements were called productive when the CDR3 lacked stop codons and stayed in frame with V and J; all others were non-productive. Following IMGT convention, CDR3 was defined as the stretch from the second conserved V-encoded cysteine up to the conserved J-encoded phenylalanine. In an earlier analysis of around 540 of the donors, sequences lacking an unambiguous match to a single V gene segment were excluded. An earlier analysis of a few hundred of the donors called V segments functional above 56.7% productive rearrangements and segregating when the between-donor standard deviation exceeded 5%. A statistical classification framework was developed to diagnose cytomegalovirus status using the catalog of TCR beta chain sequences. In a later analysis, V and J genes were assigned by comparing TCR nucleotide sequences against IMGT/GENE-DB human TR gene sequences. The TCRdist pipeline was used in a later analysis to assign CDR3 sequences and most-parsimonious VDJ recombination scenarios. In a later analysis, every TCR beta chain was defined by the combination of its CDR3 amino acid sequence and its V-gene family, and reads without a unique V-gene family were dropped. A later analysis removed 450 to 600 highly shared, low-generation-probability nucleotide sequences to deal with suspected cross-contamination and a sequencing artifact. For each public chain, a later analysis derived a clonal expansion index from normalized ranks of inferred template counts within each repertoire. Generation probabilities in a later analysis came from a VDJ recombination model fitted to out-of-frame rearrangements, and those results were checked against IGoR. Hypergeometric tests were used in a later analysis to score TCR-TCR, TCR-HLA and TCR-CMV co-occurrence, with a repertoire-size bias correction applied to the TCR pairs. A later analysis estimated false discovery rates by permuting HLA or CMV assignments 20 times. In a later analysis, co-occurring TCRs were grouped with DBSCAN, and TCRdist sequence similarity was added when clustering was performed within HLA-allele-positive subsets. Repertoires with fewer than 30,000 or more than 120,000 public chains, plus five repertoires with anomalous nucleotide sharing, were excluded from co-occurrence clustering. Sourced from immuneACCESS, this table was stored by TCRdb with only in-frame sequences that have V and J called. A share of the clones is absent; for the studies checked, an unresolved V gene accounts for under half, and the remainder has no known explanation. That table gives V, J and clone size, and the DNA gave D and trimming. The sample includes approximately 130,000 clones, with 80% observed a single time. Of the sample, 4% is held by the ten largest clones.

Compared with germline, V lacks 5 bases and J lacks 3 bases; bases without a gene match: 7. Reading the germline V gene gives CDR1 MDHEN and CDR2 SYDVKM. The cysteine opens and the phenylalanine closes a CDR3 of 15 amino acids. The sequence is cut down to CDR3 DNA, 45 bases in frame from base 1. Of note for this clone: This receptor's antigen is unknown. It has no much larger one-base neighbor in the sample; base qualities were not kept.

The cohort consisted of 600 to 750 healthy bone marrow donors. All cohort members were sampled while nominally healthy, although unrecorded immune exposures were likely present. The donor tested CMV seronegative and was one of the 352 seronegative cohort members. A peripheral blood sample was collected from each donor, and TCR beta sequencing was performed on peripheral blood mononuclear cells. Genomic DNA was extracted from the blood cell samples with the Qiagen DNeasy Blood Extraction Kit. The receptor's source is a woman in her thirties or forties in good health and CMV-seronegative. Sequencing used PBMCs. This chain joins TRBV28 to TRBJ1-2, and TRBD1 aligns with 9 junction nucleotides. Here the CDR3 is given as CASSGGTGKDYGYTF. DNA sequence: TGTGCCAGCAGTGGCGGGACAGGGAAGGACTATGGCTACACCTTC.